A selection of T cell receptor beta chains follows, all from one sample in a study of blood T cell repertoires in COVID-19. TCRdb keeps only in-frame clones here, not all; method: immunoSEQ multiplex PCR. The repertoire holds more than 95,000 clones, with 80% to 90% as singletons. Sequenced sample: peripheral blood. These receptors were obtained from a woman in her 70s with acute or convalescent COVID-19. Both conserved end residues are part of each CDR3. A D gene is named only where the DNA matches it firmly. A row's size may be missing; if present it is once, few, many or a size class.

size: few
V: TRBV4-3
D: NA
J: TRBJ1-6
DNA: TGCGCCAGCAGCCAAGATGGCGGTGATTCACCCCTCCACTTT
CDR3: CASSQDGGDSPLHF

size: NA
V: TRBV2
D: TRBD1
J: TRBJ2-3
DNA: TGTGCCAGCACTTTAGGACAGGGAGGAGATACGCAGTATTTT
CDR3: CASTLGQGGDTQYF

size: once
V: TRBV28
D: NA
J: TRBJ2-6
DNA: TGTGCCAGCAGCGCGGTGGCCAACGTCCTGACTTTC
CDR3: CASSAVANVLTF

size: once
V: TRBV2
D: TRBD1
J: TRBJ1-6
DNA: TGTGCCAGCGAACGGGACAGGGGGAACTATAATTCACCCCTCCACTTT
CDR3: CASERDRGNYNSPLHF

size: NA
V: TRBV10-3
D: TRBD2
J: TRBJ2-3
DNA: TGTGCCATCAGTGATTTTGAAGCGGGGGTCCCCGATACGCAGTATTTT
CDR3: CAISDFEAGVPDTQYF

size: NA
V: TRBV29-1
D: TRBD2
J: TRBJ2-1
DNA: TGCAGCACAATAGCGGGGACTTACAATGAGCAGTTCTTC
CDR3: CSTIAGTYNEQFF

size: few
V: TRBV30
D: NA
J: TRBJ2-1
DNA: TGTGCCTGGAGTGTCTTCGGGAGCCCCCACAATGAGCAGTTCTTC
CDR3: CAWSVFGSPHNEQFF

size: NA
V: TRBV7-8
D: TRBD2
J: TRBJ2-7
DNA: TGTGCCAGCAGCGCGGGGGGGCTAGCGGGAGGGAGTGAGCAGTACTTC
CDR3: CASSAGGLAGGSEQYF

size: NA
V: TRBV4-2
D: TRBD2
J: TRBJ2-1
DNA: TGTGCCAGCAGCCCCTCGGGGGGTAGCGGTGAGCAGTTCTTC
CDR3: CASSPSGGSGEQFF

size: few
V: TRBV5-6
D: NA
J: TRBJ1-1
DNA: TGTGCCAGCAGCCTGGCGGGCGGGAGAAACACTGAAGCTTTCTTT
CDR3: CASSLAGGRNTEAFF

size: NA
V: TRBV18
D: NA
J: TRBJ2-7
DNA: TGTGCCAGCTCCCCCGGACAGTACGAGCAGTACTTC
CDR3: CASSPGQYEQYF

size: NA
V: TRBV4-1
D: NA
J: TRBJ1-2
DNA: TGCGCCAGCAGCCAAGATCACAGGTATGGCTACACCTTC
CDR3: CASSQDHRYGYTF

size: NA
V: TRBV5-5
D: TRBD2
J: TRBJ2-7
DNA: TGTGCCAGCAGCTTGGGCGGGGGGTACTCCTACGAGCAGTACTTC
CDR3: CASSLGGGYSYEQYF

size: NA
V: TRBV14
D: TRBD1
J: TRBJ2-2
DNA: TGTGCCAGCAGACAGACAGGGGCCGGCGGGGAGCTGTTTTTT
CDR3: CASRQTGAGGELFF

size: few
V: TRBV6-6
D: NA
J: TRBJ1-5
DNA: TGTGCCAGCAGTTATAGACAGGAGGGCAATCAGCCCCAGCATTTT
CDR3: CASSYRQEGNQPQHF

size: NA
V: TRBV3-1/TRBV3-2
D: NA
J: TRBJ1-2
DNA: TGTGCCAGCAGCCAAGGCGGGGTAGGCTACACCTTC
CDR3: CASSQGGVGYTF

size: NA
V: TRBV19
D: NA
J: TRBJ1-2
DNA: TGTGCCAGTAGCTCCCAGGCCAGGTACCCTTCTAACTATGGCTACACCTTC
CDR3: CASSSQARYPSNYGYTF

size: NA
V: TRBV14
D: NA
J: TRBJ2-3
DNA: TGTGCCAGCAGCCATACGAGGGCAGATACGCAGTATTTT
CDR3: CASSHTRADTQYF

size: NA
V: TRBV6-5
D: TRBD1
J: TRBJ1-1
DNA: TGTGCCAGCAGTTTGGGTCAGGGGGTAGTCACTGAAGCTTTCTTT
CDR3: CASSLGQGVVTEAFF

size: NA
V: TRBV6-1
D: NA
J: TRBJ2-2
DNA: TGTGCCAGCAGTGAAATATACCCTAGGAACACCGGGGAGCTGTTTTTT
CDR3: CASSEIYPRNTGELFF

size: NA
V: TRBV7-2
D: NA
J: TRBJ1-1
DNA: TGTGCCACCCTGGGAGGGGGGCTGGCTGAAGCTTTCTTT
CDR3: CATLGGGLAEAFF

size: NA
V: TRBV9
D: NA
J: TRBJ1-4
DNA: TGTGCCAGCAGCGTAGAGGGGCCCCGGGGGGAAAAACTGTTTTTT
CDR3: CASSVEGPRGEKLFF

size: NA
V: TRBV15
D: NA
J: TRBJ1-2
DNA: TGTGCCACCAGCCAGGGAGGGAACTATGGCTACACCTTC
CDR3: CATSQGGNYGYTF

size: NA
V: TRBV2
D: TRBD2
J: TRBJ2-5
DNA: TGTGCCAGCAGGAGGAGAACTAGCGGGAGTGGAGAGACCCAGTACTTC
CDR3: CASRRRTSGSGETQYF

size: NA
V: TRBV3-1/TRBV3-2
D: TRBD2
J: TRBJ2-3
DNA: TGTGCCAGCAGCCCCCCTAGCGGTCCGGCTAGCACAGATACGCAGTATTTT
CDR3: CASSPPSGPASTDTQYF

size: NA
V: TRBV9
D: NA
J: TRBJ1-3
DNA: TGTGCCAGCAGCGCGGACAGCTCTGGAAACACCATATATTTT
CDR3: CASSADSSGNTIYF

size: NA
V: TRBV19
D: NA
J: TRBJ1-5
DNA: TGTGCCAGTGGCAGGTATAGCAATCAGCCCCAGCATTTT
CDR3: CASGRYSNQPQHF

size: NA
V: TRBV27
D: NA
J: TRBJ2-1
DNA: TGTGCCAGCACCCAATACAATGAGCAGTTCTTC
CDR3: CASTQYNEQFF

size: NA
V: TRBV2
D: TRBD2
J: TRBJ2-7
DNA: TGTGCCAGCAGTCCGACTAGCGGGACGGGGGAGCAGTACTTC
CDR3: CASSPTSGTGEQYF

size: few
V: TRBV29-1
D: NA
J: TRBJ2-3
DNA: TGCAGCGTTGGGCGGAGGGATACGCAGTATTTT
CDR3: CSVGRRDTQYF

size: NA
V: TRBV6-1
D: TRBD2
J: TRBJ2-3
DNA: TGTGCCAGCAGTGATGCCGGGACTAGCGGGAGGCCTCGCACAGATACGCAGTATTTT
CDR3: CASSDAGTSGRPRTDTQYF

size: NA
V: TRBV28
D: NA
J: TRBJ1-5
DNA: TGTGCCAGCAGACGACAGCTCAATCAGCCCCAGCATTTT
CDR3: CASRRQLNQPQHF

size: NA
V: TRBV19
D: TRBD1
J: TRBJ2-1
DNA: TGTGCCAGTAGCCCGACAGGGGGCTACAATGAGCAGTTCTTC
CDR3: CASSPTGGYNEQFF

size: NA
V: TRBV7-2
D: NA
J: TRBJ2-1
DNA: TGTGCCAGCAGCTTAGGGGGGAGGTGGAATGAGCAGTTCTTC
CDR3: CASSLGGRWNEQFF

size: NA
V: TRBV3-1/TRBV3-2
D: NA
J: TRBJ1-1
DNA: TGTGCCAGCAGCCAAGCCCGGGGGGGTCGCGCTGAAGCTTTCTTT
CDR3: CASSQARGGRAEAFF

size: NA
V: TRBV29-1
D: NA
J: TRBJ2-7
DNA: TGCAGCGTTGTAGGGGCAGGGGTTAACGAGCAGTACTTC
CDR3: CSVVGAGVNEQYF

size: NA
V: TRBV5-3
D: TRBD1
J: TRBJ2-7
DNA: TGTGCCAGAAGCCTGGGGACAGGGTGGAAGGGCCTCTCCTACGAGCAGTACTTC
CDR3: CARSLGTGWKGLSYEQYF

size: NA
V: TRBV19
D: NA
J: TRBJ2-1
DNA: TGTGCCAGTAGCAAACGTTCAGGGCGGCCGGTCAATGAGCAGTTCTTC
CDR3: CASSKRSGRPVNEQFF

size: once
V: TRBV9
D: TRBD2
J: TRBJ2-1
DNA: TGTGCCAGCAGCCTACGGACTAGCGGGGGATCCGATGAGCAGTTCTTC
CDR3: CASSLRTSGGSDEQFF

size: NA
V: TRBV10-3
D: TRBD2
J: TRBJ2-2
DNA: TGTGCCATCAGCCCCGGGACTAGCGGAGGGGAGCTGTTTTTT
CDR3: CAISPGTSGGELFF

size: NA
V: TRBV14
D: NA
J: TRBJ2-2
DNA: TGTGCCAGCAACGAAAGCCCCCCCCCGAACACCGGGGAGCTGTTTTTT
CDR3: CASNESPPPNTGELFF

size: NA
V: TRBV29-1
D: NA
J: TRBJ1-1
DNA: TGCAGCGTCCTGGGACAAAGGAACACTGAAGCTTTCTTT
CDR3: CSVLGQRNTEAFF

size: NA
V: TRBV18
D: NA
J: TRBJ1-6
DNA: TGTGCCAGCTCAGTACTCTCGGGTTATAATTCACCCCTCCACTTT
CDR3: CASSVLSGYNSPLHF

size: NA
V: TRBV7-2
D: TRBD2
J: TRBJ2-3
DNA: TGTGCCAGCAGCTTCGGACTAGCGGGAGATATAGATACGCAGTATTTT
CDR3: CASSFGLAGDIDTQYF

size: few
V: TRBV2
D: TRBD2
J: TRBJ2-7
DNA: TGTGCCAGCAGTGATGACCGTTCTAGCGGGGGGGCTACCTACGAGCAGTACTTC
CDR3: CASSDDRSSGGATYEQYF

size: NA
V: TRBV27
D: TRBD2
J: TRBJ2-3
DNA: TGTGCCAGCAGTTTGGAGCGGGATCGCACAGATACGCAGTATTTT
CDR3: CASSLERDRTDTQYF

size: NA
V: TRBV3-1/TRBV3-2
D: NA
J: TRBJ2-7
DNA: TGTGCCAGCAGCCCAGGGCTACAGGGAGAACACGAGCAGTACTTC
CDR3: CASSPGLQGEHEQYF

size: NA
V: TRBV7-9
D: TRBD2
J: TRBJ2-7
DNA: TGTGCCAGCAGCCTAGACAGACTAGCGGGAGCTAACGAGCAGTACTTC
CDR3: CASSLDRLAGANEQYF

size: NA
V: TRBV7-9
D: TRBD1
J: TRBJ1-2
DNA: TGTGCCAGCAGCCTCGGAACAACAGGGGTCTATGGCTACACCTTC
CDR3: CASSLGTTGVYGYTF

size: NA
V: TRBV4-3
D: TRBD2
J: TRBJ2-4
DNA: TGCGCCAGCAGCCAAGATCTCCCCGGTCCTAGCGGGAGGAGGGACATTCAGTACTTC
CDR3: CASSQDLPGPSGRRDIQYF

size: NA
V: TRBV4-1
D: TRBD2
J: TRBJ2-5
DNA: TGCGCCAGCAGCCAAGATCCCAGTAGCGGGGGGCGGACCCAGTACTTC
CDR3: CASSQDPSSGGRTQYF

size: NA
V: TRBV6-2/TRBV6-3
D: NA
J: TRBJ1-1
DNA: TGTGCCAGCAGTCGCCGGGACAAAGCGAACACTGAAGCTTTCTTT
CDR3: CASSRRDKANTEAFF

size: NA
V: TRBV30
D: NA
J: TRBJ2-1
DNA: TGTGCCTGGAGGGAGGGCTATGAGCAGTTCTTC
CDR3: CAWREGYEQFF

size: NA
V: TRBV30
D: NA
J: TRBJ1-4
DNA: TGTGCCTGGAGCCCGGGGACTAATGAAAAACTGTTTTTT
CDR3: CAWSPGTNEKLFF

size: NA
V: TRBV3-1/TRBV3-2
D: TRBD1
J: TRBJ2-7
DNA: TGTGCCAGCAGTTGGTACAGGGGCTACGAGCAGTACTTC
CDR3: CASSWYRGYEQYF

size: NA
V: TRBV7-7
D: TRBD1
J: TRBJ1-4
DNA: TGTGCCAGCAGCAGAGGGGGCGTCGAACTCACTAATGAAAAACTGTTTTTT
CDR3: CASSRGGVELTNEKLFF

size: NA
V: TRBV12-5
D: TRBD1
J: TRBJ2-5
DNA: TGTGCTAGTGGGCCGGACAGGGAAGAGACCCAGTACTTC
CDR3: CASGPDREETQYF

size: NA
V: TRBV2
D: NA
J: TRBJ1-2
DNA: TGTGCCAGCAAAGTTAGGACAGAGATAAACTATGGCTACACCTTC
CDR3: CASKVRTEINYGYTF

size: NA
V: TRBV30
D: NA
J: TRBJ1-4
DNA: TGTGCTGCGGCGGGCTATTATGCAACTAATGAAAAACTGTTTTTT
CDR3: CAAAGYYATNEKLFF